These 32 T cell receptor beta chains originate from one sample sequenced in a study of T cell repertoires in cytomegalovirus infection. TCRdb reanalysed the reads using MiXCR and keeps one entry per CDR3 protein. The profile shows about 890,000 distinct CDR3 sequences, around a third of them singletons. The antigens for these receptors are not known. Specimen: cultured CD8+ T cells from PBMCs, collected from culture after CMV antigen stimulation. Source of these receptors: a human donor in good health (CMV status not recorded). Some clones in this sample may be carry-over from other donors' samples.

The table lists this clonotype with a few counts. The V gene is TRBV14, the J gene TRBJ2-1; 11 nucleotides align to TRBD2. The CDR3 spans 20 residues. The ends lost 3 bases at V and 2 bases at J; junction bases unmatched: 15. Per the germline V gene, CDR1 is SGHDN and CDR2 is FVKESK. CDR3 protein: CASSHPSGGPRVGTYNEQFF. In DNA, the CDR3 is TGTGCCAGCAGCCACCCTAGCGGGGGGCCCCGGGTCGGGACCTACAATGAGCAGTTCTTC.

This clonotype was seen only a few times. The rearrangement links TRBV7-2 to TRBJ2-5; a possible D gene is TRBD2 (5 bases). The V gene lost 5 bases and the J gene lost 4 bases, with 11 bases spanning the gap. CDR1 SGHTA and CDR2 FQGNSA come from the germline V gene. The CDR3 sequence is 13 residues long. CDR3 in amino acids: CASSTRRGETQYF. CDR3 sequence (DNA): TGTGCCAGCAGCACCCGACGGGGAGAGACCCAGTACTTC. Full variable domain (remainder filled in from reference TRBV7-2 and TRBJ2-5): GAGVSQSPSNKVTEKGKDVELRCDPISGHTALYWYRQSLGQGLEFLIYFQGNSAPDKSGLPSDRFSAERTGGSVSTLTIQRTQQEDSAVYLCASSTRRGETQYFGPGTRLLVL.

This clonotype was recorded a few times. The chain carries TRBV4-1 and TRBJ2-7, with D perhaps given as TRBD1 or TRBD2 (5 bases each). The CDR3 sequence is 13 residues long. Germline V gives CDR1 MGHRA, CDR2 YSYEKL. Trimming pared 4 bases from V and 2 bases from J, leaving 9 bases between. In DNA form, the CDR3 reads TGCGCCAGCAGCCTGCCGGGGCCCTACGAGCAGTACTTC. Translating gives CASSLPGPYEQYF.

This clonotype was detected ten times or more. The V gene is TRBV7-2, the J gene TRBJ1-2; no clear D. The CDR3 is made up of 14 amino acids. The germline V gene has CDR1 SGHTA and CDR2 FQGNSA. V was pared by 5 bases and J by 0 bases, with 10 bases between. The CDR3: CASSGSATNYGYTF. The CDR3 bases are TGTGCCAGCAGCGGCAGCGCGACTAACTATGGCTACACCTTC.

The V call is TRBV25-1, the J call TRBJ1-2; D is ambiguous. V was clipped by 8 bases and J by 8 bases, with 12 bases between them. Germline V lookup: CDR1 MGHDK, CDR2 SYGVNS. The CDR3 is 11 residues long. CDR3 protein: CASLAGEGYTF. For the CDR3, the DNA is TGTGCCAGCTTGGCCGGGGAGGGCTACACCTTC.

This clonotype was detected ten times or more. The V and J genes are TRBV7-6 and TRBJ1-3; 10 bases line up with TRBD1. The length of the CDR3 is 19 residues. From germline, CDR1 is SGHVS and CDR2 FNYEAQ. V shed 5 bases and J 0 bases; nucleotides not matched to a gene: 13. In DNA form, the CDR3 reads TGTGCCAGCAGCCAGCGGACAGGGGGTTTAAACCCCTCTGGAAACACCATATATTTT. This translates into CASSQRTGGLNPSGNTIYF.

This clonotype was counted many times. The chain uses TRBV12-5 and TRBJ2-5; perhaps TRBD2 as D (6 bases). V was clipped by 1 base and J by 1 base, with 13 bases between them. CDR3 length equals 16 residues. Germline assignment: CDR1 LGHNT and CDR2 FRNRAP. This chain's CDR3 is CASGLAGLSLQETQYF. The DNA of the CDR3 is TGTGCTAGTGGTTTGGCGGGACTTTCTCTCCAAGAGACCCAGTACTTC. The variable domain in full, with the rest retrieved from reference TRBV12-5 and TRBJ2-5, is DARVTQTPRHKVTEMGQEVTMRCQPILGHNTVFWYRQTMMQGLELLAYFRNRAPLDDSGMPKDRFSAEMPDATLATLKIQPSEPRDSAVYFCASGLAGLSLQETQYFGPGTRLLVL.

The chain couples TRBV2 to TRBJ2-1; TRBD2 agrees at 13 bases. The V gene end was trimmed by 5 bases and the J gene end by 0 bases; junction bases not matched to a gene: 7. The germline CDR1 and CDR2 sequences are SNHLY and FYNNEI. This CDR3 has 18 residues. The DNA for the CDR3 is TGTGCCAGCAGTCCGGGACTAGCGGGGATTAGCTCCTACAATGAGCAGTTCTTC. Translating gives CASSPGLAGISSYNEQFF.

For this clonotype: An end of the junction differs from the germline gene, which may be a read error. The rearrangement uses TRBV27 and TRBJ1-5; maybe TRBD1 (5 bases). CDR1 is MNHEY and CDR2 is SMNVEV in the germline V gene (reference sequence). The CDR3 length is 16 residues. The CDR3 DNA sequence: TGTGCCAGCAGTGGGGCCCCGAGGGTAGAAAATCAGTCCCAGCATTTT. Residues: CASSGAPRVENQSQHF.

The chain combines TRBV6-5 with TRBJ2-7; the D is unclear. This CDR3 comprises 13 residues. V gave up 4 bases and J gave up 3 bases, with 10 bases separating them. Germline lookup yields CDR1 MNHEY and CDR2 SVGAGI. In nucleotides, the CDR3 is TGTGCCAGCAGTTCTAACCGAATCTACGAGCAGTACTTC. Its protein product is CASSSNRIYEQYF.

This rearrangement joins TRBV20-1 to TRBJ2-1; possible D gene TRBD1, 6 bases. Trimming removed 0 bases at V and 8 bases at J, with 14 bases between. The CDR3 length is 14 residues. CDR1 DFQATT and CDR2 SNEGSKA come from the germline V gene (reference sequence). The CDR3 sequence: CSARDEGRGYEQFF. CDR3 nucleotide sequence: TGCAGTGCTAGAGATGAGGGCAGGGGATATGAGCAGTTCTTC.

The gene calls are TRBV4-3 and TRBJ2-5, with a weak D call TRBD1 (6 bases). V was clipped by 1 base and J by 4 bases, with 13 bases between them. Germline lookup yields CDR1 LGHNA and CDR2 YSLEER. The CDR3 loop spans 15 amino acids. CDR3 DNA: TGCGCCAGCAGCCAAGGACTCGCCAGGGGAGAGACCCAGTACTTC. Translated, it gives CASSQGLARGETQYF.

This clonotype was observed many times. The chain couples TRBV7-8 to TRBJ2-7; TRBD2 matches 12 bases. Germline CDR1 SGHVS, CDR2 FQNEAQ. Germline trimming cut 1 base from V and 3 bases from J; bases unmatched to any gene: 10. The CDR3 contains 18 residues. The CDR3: CASSLGPRTSGGFYEQYV. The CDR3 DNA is TGTGCCAGCAGCTTAGGCCCCCGAACTAGCGGGGGGTTCTACGAGCAGTACGTC.

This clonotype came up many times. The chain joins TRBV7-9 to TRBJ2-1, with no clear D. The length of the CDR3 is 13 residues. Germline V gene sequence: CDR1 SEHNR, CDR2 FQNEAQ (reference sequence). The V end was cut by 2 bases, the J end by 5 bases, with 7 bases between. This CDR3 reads CASSLLAHNEQFF. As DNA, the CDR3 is TGTGCCAGCAGCTTATTGGCGCACAATGAGCAGTTCTTC. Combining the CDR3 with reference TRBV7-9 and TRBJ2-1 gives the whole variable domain DTGVSQNPRHKITKRGQNVTFRCDPISEHNRLYWYRQTLGQGPEFLTYFQNEAQLEKSRLLSDRFSAERPKGSFSTLEIQRTEQGDSAMYLCASSLLAHNEQFFGPGTRLTVL.

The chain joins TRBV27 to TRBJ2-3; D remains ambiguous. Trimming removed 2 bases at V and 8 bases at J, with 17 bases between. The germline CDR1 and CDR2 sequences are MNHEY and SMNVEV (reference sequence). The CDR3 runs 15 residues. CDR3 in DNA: TGTGCCAGCAGTTTAAGGTTTTCGTCTGAGGCTACGCAGTATTTT. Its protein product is CASSLRFSSEATQYF.

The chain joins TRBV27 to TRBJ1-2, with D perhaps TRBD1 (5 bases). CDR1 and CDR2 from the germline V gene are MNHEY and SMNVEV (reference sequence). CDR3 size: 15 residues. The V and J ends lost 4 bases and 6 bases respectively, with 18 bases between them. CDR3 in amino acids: CASSSAGLREHGYTF. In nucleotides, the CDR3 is TGTGCCAGCAGTTCCGCGGGACTCAGAGAACATGGCTACACCTTC.

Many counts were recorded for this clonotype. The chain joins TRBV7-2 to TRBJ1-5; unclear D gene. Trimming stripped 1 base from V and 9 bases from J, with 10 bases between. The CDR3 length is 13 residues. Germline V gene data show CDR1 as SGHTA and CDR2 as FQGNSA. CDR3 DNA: TGTGCCAGCAGCTTAGGTAGACCGGGGCCCCAGCATTTT. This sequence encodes CASSLGRPGPQHF.

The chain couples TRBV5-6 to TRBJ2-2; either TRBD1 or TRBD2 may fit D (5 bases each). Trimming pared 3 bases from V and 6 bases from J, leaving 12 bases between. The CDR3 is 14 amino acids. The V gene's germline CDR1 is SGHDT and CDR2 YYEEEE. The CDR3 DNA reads TGTGCCAGCAGCTGGGGACGGCCGGCCGGGGAGCTGTTTTTT. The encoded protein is CASSWGRPAGELFF.

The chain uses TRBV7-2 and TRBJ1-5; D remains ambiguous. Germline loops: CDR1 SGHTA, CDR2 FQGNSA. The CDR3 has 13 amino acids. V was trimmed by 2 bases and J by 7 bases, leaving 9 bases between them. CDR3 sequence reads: CASSLWPKQPQHF. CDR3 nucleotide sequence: TGTGCCAGCAGCTTATGGCCCAAGCAGCCCCAGCATTTT.

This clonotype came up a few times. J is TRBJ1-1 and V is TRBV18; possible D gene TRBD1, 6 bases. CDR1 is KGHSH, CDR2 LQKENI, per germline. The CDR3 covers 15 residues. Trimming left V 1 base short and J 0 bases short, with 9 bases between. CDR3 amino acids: CASSPLRGMNTEAFF. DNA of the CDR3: TGTGCCAGCTCACCACTGAGGGGGATGAACACTGAAGCTTTCTTT.

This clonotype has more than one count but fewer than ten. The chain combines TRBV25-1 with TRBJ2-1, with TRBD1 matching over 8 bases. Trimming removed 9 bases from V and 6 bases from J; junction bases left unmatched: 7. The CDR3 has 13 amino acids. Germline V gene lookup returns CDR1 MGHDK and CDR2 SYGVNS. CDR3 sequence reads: CASTVQGANEQFF. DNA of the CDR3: TGTGCCAGTACCGTGCAGGGGGCCAATGAGCAGTTCTTC.

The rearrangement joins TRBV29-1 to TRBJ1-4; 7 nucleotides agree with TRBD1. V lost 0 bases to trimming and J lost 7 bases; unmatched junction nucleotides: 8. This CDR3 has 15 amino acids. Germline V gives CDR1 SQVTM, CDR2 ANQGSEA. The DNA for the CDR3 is TGCAGCGTTGAAGAAGGACAGGACCCTAGTGAAAAACTGTTTTTT. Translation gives CSVEEGQDPSEKLFF.

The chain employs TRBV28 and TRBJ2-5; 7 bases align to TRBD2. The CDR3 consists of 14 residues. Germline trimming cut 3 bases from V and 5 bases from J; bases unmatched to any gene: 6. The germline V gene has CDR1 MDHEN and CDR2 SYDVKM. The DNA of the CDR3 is TGTGCCAGCAGTTTGGGGGGGGGTTGGGAGACCCAGTACTTC. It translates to CASSLGGGWETQYF.

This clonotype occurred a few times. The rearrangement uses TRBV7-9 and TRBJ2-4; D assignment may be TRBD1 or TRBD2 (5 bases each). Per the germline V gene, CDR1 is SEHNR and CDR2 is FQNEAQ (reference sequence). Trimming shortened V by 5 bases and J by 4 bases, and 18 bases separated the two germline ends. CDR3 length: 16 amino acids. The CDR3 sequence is CASSPRDGLRKNIQYF. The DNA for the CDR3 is TGTGCCAGCAGCCCAAGGGACGGCTTACGGAAAAACATTCAGTACTTC.

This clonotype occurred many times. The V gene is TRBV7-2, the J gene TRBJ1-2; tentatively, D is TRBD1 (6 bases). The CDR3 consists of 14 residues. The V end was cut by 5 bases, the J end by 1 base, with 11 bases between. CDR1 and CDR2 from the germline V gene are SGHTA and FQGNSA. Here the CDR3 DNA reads TGTGCCAGCAGCCTACCAGGGGTTAACTATGGCTACACCTTC. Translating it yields CASSLPGVNYGYTF.

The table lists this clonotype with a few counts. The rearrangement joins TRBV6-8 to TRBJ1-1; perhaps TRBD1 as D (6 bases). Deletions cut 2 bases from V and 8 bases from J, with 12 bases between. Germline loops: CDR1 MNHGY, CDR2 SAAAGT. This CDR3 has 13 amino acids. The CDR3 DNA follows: TGTGCCAGCAGTTACAGCGGGGGGCTGGAAGCTTTCTTT. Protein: CASSYSGGLEAFF.

CDR3 sequence (DNA): TGTGCCAGCAGTTACGGGGACGTCACAGATACGCAGTATTTT. This codes for CASSYGDVTDTQYF. The gene calls are TRBV6-2 or TRBV6-3 and TRBJ2-3, with D perhaps matching TRBD1 or TRBD2 (5 bases each). Trimming pared 2 bases from V and 2 bases from J, leaving 8 bases between. Germline CDR1 MNHEY, CDR2 SVGEGT. This CDR3 has 14 residues.

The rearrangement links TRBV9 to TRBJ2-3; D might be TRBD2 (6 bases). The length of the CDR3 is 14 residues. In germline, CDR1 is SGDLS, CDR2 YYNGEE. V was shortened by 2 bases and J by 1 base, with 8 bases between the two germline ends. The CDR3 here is CASSVWGGTDTQYF. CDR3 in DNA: TGTGCCAGCAGCGTCTGGGGGGGCACAGATACGCAGTATTTT.

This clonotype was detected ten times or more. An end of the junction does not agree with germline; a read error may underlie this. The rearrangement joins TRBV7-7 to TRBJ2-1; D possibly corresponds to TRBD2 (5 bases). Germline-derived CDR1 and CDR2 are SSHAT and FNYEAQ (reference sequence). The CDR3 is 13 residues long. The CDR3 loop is CASSPDFYNEQFF. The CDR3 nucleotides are TGTGCTAGCAGCCCGGACTTCTACAATGAGCAGTTCTTC.

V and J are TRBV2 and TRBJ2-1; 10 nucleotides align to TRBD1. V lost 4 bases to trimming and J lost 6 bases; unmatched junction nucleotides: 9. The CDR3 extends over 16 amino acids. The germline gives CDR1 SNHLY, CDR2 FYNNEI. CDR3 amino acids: CASSGTRDRGFNEQFF. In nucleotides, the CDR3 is TGTGCCAGCAGTGGAACCCGGGACAGGGGTTTCAATGAGCAGTTCTTC.

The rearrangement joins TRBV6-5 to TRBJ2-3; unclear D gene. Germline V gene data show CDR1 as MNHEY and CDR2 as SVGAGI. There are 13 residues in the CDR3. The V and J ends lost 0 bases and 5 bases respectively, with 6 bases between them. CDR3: CASSYSDLDTQYF. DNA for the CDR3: TGTGCCAGCAGTTACTCGGATCTAGATACGCAGTATTTT.

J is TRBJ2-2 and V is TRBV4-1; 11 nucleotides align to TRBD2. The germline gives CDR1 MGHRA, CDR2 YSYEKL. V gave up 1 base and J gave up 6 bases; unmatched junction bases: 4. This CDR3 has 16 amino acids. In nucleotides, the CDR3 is TGCGCCAGCAGCCAAGGAGTACTAGCGGGGGCCGGGGAGCTGTTTTTT. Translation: CASSQGVLAGAGELFF.